This is a list of T cell receptor beta chains from one sample in a study of human T cells and chemical hapten exposure. TCRdb re-called the RACE reads through MiXCR, storing one row per CDR3 protein. Of tens of thousands of distinct CDR3 sequences listed, 7% to 10% are singletons. Sequencing used whole blood, obtained in connection with sensitization to the hapten diphenylcyclopropenone (DPC). Receptor source: a woman in her thirties or forties with alopecia areata. Some clones in this sample may be carry-over from other donors' samples. The CDR3 runs from the conserved cysteine through the conserved F or W. A D gene is named only where the DNA matches it firmly. Expanded clones get a size class; other rows say once, few or many, or leave the size out.

V gene	clone size	J gene	D gene	CDR3 DNA	CDR3 protein
TRBV20-1	many	TRBJ2-1	TRBD2	TGCAGTGCTACCCTAGGACTAGCGGTTTCCAATGAGCAGTTCTTC	CSATLGLAVSNEQFF
TRBV20-1	many	TRBJ2-3	-	TGCAGTGCTAGACCAGGGGATACGCAGTATTTT	CSARPGDTQYF
TRBV20-1	many	TRBJ2-7	TRBD2	TGCAGTGCCCGCGGGAGGTTAGCGGGGGTCGCAACCGAAGATCTCTACGAGCAGTACTTC	CSARGRLAGVATEDLYEQYF
TRBV4-2	medium-sized	TRBJ1-2	-	TGTGCCAGCAGCCAAGAAGCCGCCCTCAAGGTCTATGGCTACACCTTC	CASSQEAALKVYGYTF
TRBV18	few	TRBJ2-7	TRBD2	TGTGCCAGCTCATCGGGAGGCATTCCCTACGAGCAGTACTTC	CASSSGGIPYEQYF
TRBV4-1	few	TRBJ1-5	TRBD1	TGCGCCAGCAGCGTAAGGGACAGCCTATTAATAGGAAATCAGCCCCAGCATTTT	CASSVRDSLLIGNQPQHF
TRBV6-2/TRBV6-3	few	TRBJ2-1	TRBD2	TGTGCCAGCAGTTACTTGTTAGCGGGGGGGCCGCAGAATGAGCAGTTCTTC	CASSYLLAGGPQNEQFF
TRBV29-1	many	TRBJ1-2	TRBD1	TGCAGCGTGCCAACGGACAGGGCCCTCTATGGCTACACCTTC	CSVPTDRALYGYTF
TRBV6-5	-	TRBJ1-5	TRBD1	TGTGCCACCTCGTCCCGGGACAGGGGTTTT	CATSSRDRGF
TRBV11-2	few	TRBJ2-1	TRBD2	TGTGCCAGCAGCTCCGGGACTAGCCACGAGTTCTTC	CASSSGTSHEFF
TRBV9	few	TRBJ1-1	-	TGTGCCAGCAGCGTAGTAGCGCATGGGGCTGAAGCTTTCTTT	CASSVVAHGAEAFF
TRBV7-3	-	TRBJ2-1	TRBD1	TGTGCCAGCAGCTCTAGACAGGGGGCGATCGATGAGCAGTTCTTC	CASSSRQGAIDEQFF
TRBV11-2	many	TRBJ2-1	TRBD2	TGTGCCAGCAGCAAGGGACTAGCGGAAATAAAGCAGTTCTTC	CASSKGLAEIKQFF
TRBV12-3/TRBV12-4	-	TRBJ2-2	-	TGTGCCAGCAGTAATCCCGGGTTGGAGCTGTTTTTT	CASSNPGLELFF
TRBV7-2	-	TRBJ2-7	TRBD1	TGTGCCAGCAGCCGCCAGACAGGGTTCTACGAGCAGTACTTC	CASSRQTGFYEQYF
TRBV4-1	many	TRBJ1-4	TRBD1	TGCGCCAGCAGCCAAGATCAGGGGGTCTTCGACGGCGAAAAACTGTTTTTT	CASSQDQGVFDGEKLFF
TRBV7-6	many	TRBJ1-5	TRBD1	TGTGCCAGCAGCGGAGACAGGGTCGGGAGGCAGCCCCAGCATTTT	CASSGDRVGRQPQHF